These 30 T cell receptor beta chains were sequenced from one sample in a study of blood T cell repertoires in COVID-19. Using immunoSEQ multiplex PCR, the repertoire was profiled, and TCRdb retains in-frame clones only, with some absent. The sample records about 240,000 clones, approximately 78% being singletons. Material: peripheral blood. The receptors were gathered from an older woman with active or convalescent COVID-19.

This chain uses TRBV27 with TRBJ1-5; D uncertain. Trimming took off 3 bases at V and 2 bases at J, with 8 bases between the two ends. The length of the CDR3 is 14 residues. CDR1 is MNHEY and CDR2 is SMNVEV in the germline V gene (reference sequence). This CDR3 reads CASSFYQGNQPQHF. In DNA, the CDR3 is TGTGCCAGCAGTTTTTATCAGGGCAATCAGCCCCAGCATTTT.

V and J are TRBV7-8 and TRBJ1-2; 8 bases are shared with TRBD1. V was pared by 0 bases and J by 6 bases, with 3 bases of the junction left unmatched. The V gene's germline CDR1 is SGHVS and CDR2 FQNEAQ. The CDR3 runs 14 residues. CDR3 in DNA: TGTGCCAGCAGCTTAGCGGGACAGGTGAATGGCTACACCTTC. Translating it yields CASSLAGQVNGYTF.

The gene calls are TRBV4-3 and TRBJ2-5; perhaps TRBD2 as D (6 bases). The germline V gene has CDR1 LGHNA and CDR2 YSLEER. CDR3 size: 15 residues. V was pared by 0 bases and J by 2 bases, with 10 bases between. DNA for the CDR3: TGCGCCAGCAGCCAAGACTTGGGGGGACAAGAGACCCAGTACTTC. Protein product: CASSQDLGGQETQYF.

This clone was detected once. The chain carries TRBV4-1 and TRBJ1-2; TRBD1 matches 8 bases. The CDR3 consists of 16 residues. CDR1 is MGHRA and CDR2 is YSYEKL in the germline V gene. Trimming removed 2 bases from V and 4 bases from J; junction bases left unmatched: 9. CDR3 loop: CASSQIAGGPAYGYTF. CDR3 nucleotides: TGCGCCAGCAGCCAAATCGCAGGGGGCCCCGCCTATGGCTACACCTTC.

CDR3 loop: CSASPGGTNNEQYF. The CDR3 DNA sequence: TGCAGTGCTAGTCCCGGGGGGACCAACAACGAGCAGTACTTC. The chain recombines TRBV20-1 with TRBJ2-7; 7 positions match TRBD2. The CDR3 covers 14 residues. CDR1 and CDR2 from the germline V gene are DFQATT and SNEGSKA (reference sequence). V gave up 3 bases and J gave up 5 bases; unmatched junction bases: 10.

This clone was detected only a few times. One junction end does not reproduce the germline sequence, and a read error may be involved. V is TRBV5-3 and J is TRBJ1-6; maybe TRBD1 (5 bases). TRBV5-3 is classed as an ORF, of uncertain function. This CDR3 contains 10 residues. CDR3 bases: TGTGCCAGAAGGAGCAAAGGGGCCCTCTTT. Protein: CARRSKGALF.

J is TRBJ2-1 and V is TRBV5-4, with a possible D match to TRBD2 (7 bases). Between the trimmed V and J ends, which lost 2 bases and 7 bases, there was a span of 16 bases. The CDR3 sequence is 15 residues long. The germline gives CDR1 SGHNT, CDR2 YYREEE (reference sequence). The CDR3 loop is CASSFRGGPVNEQFF. CDR3 nucleotides: TGTGCCAGCAGCTTTAGGGGGGGCCCAGTTAATGAGCAGTTCTTC.

The rearrangement joins TRBV7-8 to TRBJ2-2; 13 bases match TRBD2. Trimming at V came to 7 bases and at J to 4 bases, leaving 12 bases not matched to a gene. The CDR3 totals 18 residues. Germline CDR1 and CDR2: SGHVS and FQNEAQ. The CDR3 spells CASMLSRWTSGGTGELFF. The CDR3, as DNA: TGTGCCAGCATGCTTAGCCGATGGACTAGCGGGGGCACCGGGGAGCTGTTTTTT.

A single count supports this clone. The rearrangement uses TRBV12-2 and TRBJ1-1. TRBV12-2 corresponds to a pseudogene. This CDR3 spans 15 amino acids. The CDR3 bases are TGTGCAAGTCGCTTGGAGGGTCCTATGAACACTGAAGCTTTCTTT. The encoded protein is CASRLEGPMNTEAFF.

This clone has a handful of counts. The chain combines TRBV19 with TRBJ2-7; 7 nucleotides align to TRBD1. Trimming took 5 bases from V and 2 from J; bases not matched to a gene: 9. Germline-derived CDR1 and CDR2 are LNHDA and SQIVND (reference sequence). The CDR3 runs to 15 residues. The CDR3 region is CASSFTGANTYEQYF. CDR3 coding DNA: TGTGCCAGTAGTTTTACAGGGGCTAATACCTACGAGCAGTACTTC.

The rearrangement uses TRBV25-1 and TRBJ1-3; D is undetermined. The germline V gene encodes CDR1 MGHDK and CDR2 SYGVNS. The CDR3 is 13 residues long. The V and J ends lost 6 bases and 0 bases respectively, with 6 bases between them. The CDR3 DNA is TGTGCCAGCAGGAGAAGCTCTGGAAACACCATATATTTT. This encodes CASRRSSGNTIYF.

The J gene is TRBJ1-4, the V gene TRBV5-6; 12 bases align to TRBD1. Germline trimming cut 4 bases from V and 0 bases from J; bases unmatched to any gene: 1. The CDR3 covers 16 residues. Germline V gene lookup returns CDR1 SGHDT and CDR2 YYEEEE. The CDR3 spells CASSGTGGATNEKLFF. The CDR3 bases are TGTGCCAGCAGCGGGACAGGGGGCGCAACTAATGAAAAACTGTTTTTT.

This chain uses TRBV7-3 with TRBJ2-5; D may be TRBD2 (5 bases). Germline V gene data show CDR1 as SGHTA and CDR2 as FQGTGA. This CDR3 spans 16 amino acids. V was cut by 2 bases and J by 1 base, with 14 bases left in between. The CDR3 nucleotides read TGTGCCAGCAGCTTATCCGGCGGGTATCTCCAAGAGACCCAGTACTTC. This codes for CASSLSGGYLQETQYF.

V is TRBV6-5 and J is TRBJ2-2, with 9 bases aligning to TRBD1. The germline gives CDR1 MNHEY, CDR2 SVGAGI. This CDR3 spans 15 amino acids. The V and J ends lost 6 bases and 7 bases, in that order; junction bases with no gene match: 9. The CDR3 loop is CASRERQGVVGELFF. CDR3 nucleotide sequence: TGTGCCAGCAGAGAGAGACAGGGGGTGGTCGGGGAGCTGTTTTTT.

CDR3 sequence (DNA): TGTGCCAGTAGTCGACAGGGGGCAGGGGCTGGGGCCAACGTCCTGACTTTC. As protein: CASSRQGAGAGANVLTF. The V gene is TRBV19, the J gene TRBJ2-6; 10 bases map to TRBD1. The V gene end was trimmed by 5 bases and the J gene end by 2 bases; junction bases not matched to a gene: 6. The CDR3 covers 17 residues. The germline V gene encodes CDR1 LNHDA and CDR2 SQIVND (reference sequence).

J is TRBJ1-2 and V is TRBV4-3, with 7 bases lining up with TRBD1. V gave up 4 bases and J gave up 6 bases; unmatched junction bases: 8. Germline CDR1 and CDR2: LGHNA and YSLEER. CDR3 length: 14 residues. CDR3 in DNA: TGCGCCAGCAGCCTAGGGTCAGGGGGTAATGGCTACACCTTC. The encoded protein is CASSLGSGGNGYTF.

The rearrangement joins TRBV5-8 to TRBJ2-7; TRBD1 matches 7 bases. V was clipped by 4 bases and J by 2 bases; unmatched bases: 3. Germline V gene sequence: CDR1 SGHTS, CDR2 YDEGEE. The CDR3 totals 13 residues. CDR3 sequence: CASSQGQTYEQYF. For the CDR3, the DNA is TGTGCCAGCAGCCAGGGACAGACCTACGAGCAGTACTTC. Looking up the rest from reference TRBV5-8 and TRBJ2-7 gives the full variable domain: EAGVTQSPTHLIKTRGQQATLRCSPISGHTSVYWYQQALGLGLQFLLWYDEGEERNRGNFPPRFSGRQFPNYSSELNVNALELEDSALYLCASSQGQTYEQYFGPGTRLTVT.

The chain links TRBV2 to TRBJ1-2; D gene ambiguous. V was cut by 2 bases and J by 6 bases, with 7 bases left in between. Germline V lookup: CDR1 SNHLY, CDR2 FYNNEI. This CDR3 is 12 amino acids long. CDR3 DNA: TGTGCCAGCAGTGAAAGCCATAATGGCTACACCTTC. This gives the protein CASSESHNGYTF.

The chain couples TRBV19 to TRBJ2-7; 8 positions match TRBD1. The V and J ends lost 3 bases and 6 bases, in that order; junction bases with no gene match: 10. The germline V gene has CDR1 LNHDA and CDR2 SQIVND (reference sequence). The CDR3 extends over 15 amino acids. CDR3 nucleotide sequence: TGTGCCAGTAGTATCCATGGACAGGGCTCAGGCGAGCAGTACTTC. Encoded protein: CASSIHGQGSGEQYF.

The V call is TRBV16, the J call TRBJ1-5, with D possibly being TRBD1 (5 bases). Germline CDR1 and CDR2: KGHSY and FQNENV. The CDR3 runs to 16 residues. V lost 5 bases, J lost 2 bases, and 16 bases lay in between. CDR3 sequence reads: CASSGRVHRGNQPQHF. CDR3 bases: TGTGCCAGCAGCGGCAGGGTGCATAGGGGCAATCAGCCCCAGCATTTT.

The chain couples TRBV7-2 to TRBJ2-1; D is possibly TRBD2 (5 bases). V was trimmed by 1 base and J by 2 bases, leaving 12 bases between them. This CDR3 region has 16 residues. From germline, CDR1 is SGHTA and CDR2 FQGNSA. CDR3 DNA: TGTGCCAGCAGCTTAGATTCTAGCCAGCCCTACAATGAGCAGTTCTTC. Translation: CASSLDSSQPYNEQFF.

V is TRBV19 and J is TRBJ1-4, with 8 bases identical to TRBD1. In germline, CDR1 is LNHDA, CDR2 SQIVND (reference sequence). V dropped 9 bases and J dropped 8; count of bases not matched to a gene: 5. The CDR3 runs to 12 residues. The CDR3 loop is CASRTGREKLFF. The DNA for the CDR3 is TGTGCCAGCCGGACAGGGAGAGAAAAACTGTTTTTT.

This clone was seen a few times. The chain couples TRBV2 to TRBJ1-1; D remains unclear. Trimming removed 1 base at V and 0 bases at J, with 21 bases between. Per the germline V gene, CDR1 is SNHLY and CDR2 is FYNNEI. The CDR3 runs 19 residues. CDR3 sequence (DNA): TGTGCCAGCAGTGAAGATCCACCCCGGACTTGGGGTTTGAACACTGAAGCTTTCTTT. Translating it yields CASSEDPPRTWGLNTEAFF.

The rearrangement joins TRBV6-6 to TRBJ2-7; unclear D gene. Trimming left V 10 bases short and J 2 bases short, with 18 bases between. The CDR3 is 14 amino acids. CDR1 and CDR2 from the germline V gene are MNHNY and SVGAGI (reference sequence). CDR3: CATLDPWPTYEQYF. CDR3 DNA sequence: TGTGCCACCCTAGATCCCTGGCCCACCTACGAGCAGTACTTC.

The table lists this clone with a count of one. Other nucleotide sequences from this sample produce the same CDR3. The chain uses TRBV3-1 (or the pseudogene TRBV3-2) and TRBJ2-3; D gene unclear. The germline V gene has CDR1 LGHDT and CDR2 YNNKEL (reference sequence). This CDR3 has 14 amino acids. V dropped 4 bases and J dropped 0 bases, with 8 bases sitting between them. The chain's CDR3 is CASSPGTSTDTQYF. The CDR3, as DNA: TGTGCCAGCAGCCCCGGTACCAGCACAGATACGCAGTATTTT.

V and J are TRBV6-5 and TRBJ1-3, with D perhaps matching TRBD1 (5 bases). CDR1 is MNHEY and CDR2 is SVGAGI in the germline V gene. V was shortened by 5 bases and J by 3 bases, with 8 bases between the two germline ends. The CDR3 has 13 amino acids. In DNA, the CDR3 is TGTGCCAGCAGTCAGGGATTTGGAAACACCATATATTTT. Translating gives CASSQGFGNTIYF.

The chain has TRBV11-3 and TRBJ2-1; 7 positions match TRBD2. Germline V gene lookup returns CDR1 SGHNT and CDR2 YENEEA. Unmatched junction bases numbered 7, after V lost 2 bases and J lost 3 bases. The CDR3 length is 16 residues. Here the CDR3 reads CASSLRSAGVYNEQFF. DNA of the CDR3: TGTGCCAGCAGCTTAAGGTCGGCGGGGGTCTACAATGAGCAGTTCTTC.

The V call is TRBV6-1, the J call TRBJ2-1, with D maybe TRBD1 (7 bases). Trimming stripped 11 bases from V and 0 bases from J, with 14 bases between. The CDR3 has 14 residues. The V gene's germline CDR1 is MNHNS and CDR2 SASEGT. The CDR3: CAGRRGRSYNEQFF. CDR3 bases: TGTGCCGGACGGAGGGGGCGCTCCTACAATGAGCAGTTCTTC.

The chain couples TRBV6-4 to TRBJ2-7; 10 bases align to TRBD1. This CDR3 spans 15 amino acids. Germline values: CDR1 MRHNA, CDR2 SNTAGT. The junction had 12 bases not matched to a gene; V was cut back by 8 bases and J by 5 bases. CDR3 residues: CASADSGQGLDEQYF. CDR3 DNA sequence: TGTGCCAGCGCAGATTCGGGACAGGGGCTGGACGAGCAGTACTTC.

This clone was found once. V gene TRBV7-2 combines with J gene TRBJ2-3; 9 bases line up with TRBD1. The CDR3 totals 19 residues. From germline, CDR1 is SGHTA and CDR2 FQGNSA. After removal of 2 bases from V and 0 bases from J, the junction contained 12 bases not matched to a gene. CDR3 nucleotide sequence: TGTGCCAGCAGCTTATATGTACAGGGGGCTTCGACTAGCACAGATACGCAGTATTTT. This sequence encodes CASSLYVQGASTSTDTQYF. The whole variable domain, filled in from reference TRBV7-2 and TRBJ2-3, reads GAGVSQSPSNKVTEKGKDVELRCDPISGHTALYWYRQSLGQGLEFLIYFQGNSAPDKSGLPSDRFSAERTGGSVSTLTIQRTQQEDSAVYLCASSLYVQGASTSTDTQYFGPGTRLTVL.